The next 22 T cell receptor beta chains were all read from a single sample in a study of T cell repertoires in cytomegalovirus infection. TCRdb re-analysed the reads in MiXCR, keeping a single row per CDR3 protein. This table holds roughly 200,000 distinct CDR3 sequences, roughly 9% found once. The specimen was PBMCs. The receptors were sampled from a human donor in good health (CMV status not recorded). Some clones in this sample may be carry-over from other donors' samples.

Ten or more counts support this clonotype. This chain links TRBV7-9 with TRBJ2-1, with TRBD2 identical over 8 bases. Unmatched junction bases numbered 11, after V lost 5 bases and J lost 8 bases. This CDR3 comprises 15 residues. Germline-derived CDR1 and CDR2 are SEHNR and FQNEAQ (reference sequence). The CDR3 is CASSAGGTSIDEQFF. CDR3 DNA: TGTGCCAGCAGCGCCGGTGGGACTAGTATCGATGAGCAGTTCTTC.

There are a few counts of this clonotype. The rearrangement uses TRBV6-2 or TRBV6-3 and TRBJ1-2; D remains ambiguous. Trimming pared 6 bases from V and 8 bases from J, leaving 16 bases between. The CDR3 length is 13 residues. The germline V gene encodes CDR1 MNHEY and CDR2 SVGEGT. CDR3 protein: CASRDTGLRGYTF. The CDR3 coding sequence is TGTGCCAGCAGAGATACCGGCCTGCGAGGCTACACCTTC.

This clonotype was picked up many times. The J gene is TRBJ1-1, the V gene TRBV7-2, with 7 bases fitting TRBD1. The trim removed 7 bases at V and 2 bases at J, leaving 7 bases unmatched. The CDR3 has 14 residues. Germline CDR1 is SGHTA and CDR2 is FQGNSA. CDR3 protein: CASTFGTANTEAFF. CDR3 sequence (DNA): TGTGCCAGCACCTTTGGGACAGCCAACACTGAAGCTTTCTTT.

This chain links TRBV30 with TRBJ1-5, with D possibly being TRBD1 (5 bases). The germline V gene has CDR1 GTSNPN and CDR2 SVGIG (reference sequence). The CDR3 consists of 13 residues. V lost 5 bases to trimming and J lost 5 bases, with 13 bases between them. The CDR3 loop is CAWSIGADQPQHF. Here the CDR3 DNA reads TGTGCCTGGTCTATCGGGGCGGATCAGCCCCAGCATTTT.

This clonotype was seen at least ten times. As DNA, the CDR3 is TGTGCCAGCAGTGAAGCGCTCTACGGGAGGGCCGCTCAGTTCTTC. Translation: CASSEALYGRAAQFF. The rearrangement uses TRBV6-1 and TRBJ2-1; 8 bases match TRBD2. Germline V lookup: CDR1 MNHNS, CDR2 SASEGT. After removal of 0 bases from V and 13 bases from J, the junction contained 11 bases not matched to a gene. The CDR3 covers 15 residues.

This clonotype appeared many times. The chain couples TRBV11-2 to TRBJ2-2; the D gene is possibly TRBD1 (5 bases). The CDR3 sequence is 15 residues long. The V and J ends lost 1 base and 3 bases respectively, with 9 bases between them. CDR1 is SGHAT and CDR2 is FQNNGV in the germline V gene. DNA for the CDR3: TGTGCCAGCAGCTTAGGCAGGGCCTACACCGGGGAGCTGTTTTTT. Protein product: CASSLGRAYTGELFF. Using reference TRBV11-2 and TRBJ2-2 for the parts outside the CDR3, the full variable domain is EAGVAQSPRYKIIEKRQSVAFWCNPISGHATLYWYQQILGQGPKLLIQFQNNGVVDDSQLPKDRFSAERLKGVDSTLKIQPAKLEDSAVYLCASSLGRAYTGELFFGEGSRLTVL.

This clonotype was counted at least ten times. The chain recombines TRBV7-8 with TRBJ2-7, with 13 bases aligning to TRBD2. Germline V gene lookup returns CDR1 SGHVS and CDR2 FQNEAQ. The V segment lost 3 bases and the J segment 3 bases; nucleotides outside the gene matches: 14. This CDR3 is built from 19 residues. CDR3 nucleotides: TGTGCCAGCAGCTTTCCGGGACTAGCGGGATTCGGAGCCGTCTACGAGCAGTACTTC. Its translation: CASSFPGLAGFGAVYEQYF. Full variable domain (rest looked up from reference TRBV7-8 and TRBJ2-7): GAGVSQSPRYKVAKRGQDVALRCDPISGHVSLFWYQQALGQGPEFLTYFQNEAQLDKSGLPSDRFFAERPEGSVSTLKIQRTQQEDSAVYLCASSFPGLAGFGAVYEQYFGPGTRLTVT.

The chain has TRBV28 and TRBJ1-1; TRBD1 matches 7 bases. There are 14 residues in the CDR3. The junction had 4 bases not matched to a gene; V was cut back by 6 bases and J by 0 bases. The germline gives CDR1 MDHEN, CDR2 SYDVKM. CDR3 in DNA: TGTGCCAGCAGCACACAGGGGCTGAACACTGAAGCTTTCTTT. Protein sequence: CASSTQGLNTEAFF.

This clonotype was seen ten or more times. The chain employs TRBV7-6 and TRBJ1-4; unclear D gene. This CDR3 has 17 residues. Germline lookup yields CDR1 SGHVS and CDR2 FNYEAQ. V was cut by 2 bases and J by 7 bases, with 20 bases left in between. The CDR3 here is CASSLRSGHSRGEKLFF. The CDR3 bases are TGTGCCAGCAGCTTAAGGAGTGGGCATTCGAGAGGTGAAAAACTGTTTTTT.

The chain links TRBV28 to TRBJ2-5, with 7 nucleotides matching TRBD1. The CDR3 is made up of 15 amino acids. Looked up from germline, CDR1 is MDHEN and CDR2 is SYDVKM. The ends lost 5 bases at V and 0 bases at J; junction bases unmatched: 6. The CDR3: CASSDPGQYQETQYF. CDR3 DNA: TGTGCCAGCAGTGACCCGGGACAGTACCAAGAGACCCAGTACTTC. The full variable domain, with the rest looked up from reference TRBV28 and TRBJ2-5, is DVKVTQSSRYLVKRTGEKVFLECVQDMDHENMFWYRQDPGLGLRLIYFSYDVKMKEKGDIPEGYSVSREKKERFSLILESASTNQTSMYLCASSDPGQYQETQYFGPGTRLLVL.

The genes are TRBV20-1 and TRBJ1-2, with D maybe TRBD1 (6 bases). From germline, CDR1 is DFQATT and CDR2 SNEGSKA (reference sequence). Trimming took off 6 bases at V and 10 bases at J, with 15 bases between the two ends. This CDR3 comprises 11 residues. CDR3: CSAEWGQDYTF. The CDR3 region has the DNA TGCAGTGCCGAGTGGGGGCAGGACTACACCTTC.

With regard to this clonotype: One base away lies a much larger clone, so this may be a sequencing read error. The V call is TRBV7-6, the J call TRBJ2-1; possibly TRBD1 or TRBD2 for D (5 bases each). This CDR3 contains 17 residues. Germline V lookup: CDR1 SGHVS, CDR2 FNYEAQ. V was clipped by 5 bases and J by 6 bases, with 23 bases between them. The CDR3 bases are TGTGCCAGCAGCGTCCGGGGCAGGAGTCTGCCTGGCAATGAGCAGTTCTTC. It translates to CASSVRGRSLPGNEQFF.

This clonotype was seen ten or more times. V and J are TRBV2 and TRBJ1-6; D is uncertain. Germline V gene sequence: CDR1 SNHLY, CDR2 FYNNEI. Trimming removed 4 bases at V and 2 bases at J, with 9 bases between. This CDR3 comprises 15 residues. CDR3 coding DNA: TGTGCCAGCAGTGCTGTCGTGACCTATAATTCACCCCTCCACTTT. It codes for CASSAVVTYNSPLHF.

The V call is TRBV2, the J call TRBJ2-1, with TRBD2 as a possible D gene (5 bases). Germline V gene data show CDR1 as SNHLY and CDR2 as FYNNEI. Trimming removed 5 bases at V and 7 bases at J, with 18 bases between. The CDR3 has 15 residues. The CDR3: CASSLEGSLRNEQFF. DNA for the CDR3: TGTGCCAGCAGTCTAGAGGGCTCCCTGAGGAATGAGCAGTTCTTC.

This clonotype occurred many times. The chain couples TRBV7-2 to TRBJ2-1; the match to TRBD2 covers 7 bases. J was trimmed by 2 bases and V by 7 bases; bases with no gene match: 11. Looked up from germline, CDR1 is SGHTA and CDR2 is FQGNSA. The CDR3 covers 16 residues. The CDR3 loop is CASNPWGGGTYNEQFF. CDR3 DNA sequence: TGTGCCAGCAACCCCTGGGGGGGGGGAACCTACAATGAGCAGTTCTTC.

This clonotype occurred a few times. The chain recombines TRBV19 with TRBJ2-4; the D is unclear. Trimming took 7 bases from V and 0 from J, leaving 13 bases between them. Germline CDR1 reads LNHDA; CDR2 reads SQIVND (reference sequence). The CDR3 contains 15 residues. The CDR3: CASTLLTGAKNIQYF. CDR3 in DNA: TGTGCCAGTACCCTGCTAACCGGAGCCAAAAACATTCAGTACTTC.

This clonotype was picked up many times. The CDR3 loop reads CASSPGTSRQPQHF. In DNA, the CDR3 is TGTGCCAGCAGTCCCGGAACAAGTCGGCAGCCCCAGCATTTT. This chain connects TRBV12-3 or TRBV12-4 to TRBJ1-5; D gene uncertain. V was pared by 5 bases and J by 7 bases, with 15 bases between. The CDR3 is 14 residues long.

This clonotype has ten or more counts. The CDR3 protein is CASSLYMTNTEAFF. The CDR3 coding sequence is TGTGCCAGCAGCCTTTACATGACGAACACTGAAGCTTTCTTT. The J gene is TRBJ1-1, the V gene TRBV7-2; D gene unclear. Germline V gene data show CDR1 as SGHTA and CDR2 as FQGNSA. Between the trimmed V and J ends, which lost 5 bases and 1 base, there was a span of 11 bases. This CDR3 spans 14 amino acids.

On this clonotype itself: Since a much larger clone is just one base distant, this may be a read error. As the CDR3 is not closed by the conserved phenylalanine or tryptophan, this likely results from a read error. This rearrangement joins TRBV20-1 to TRBJ2-7; 9 nucleotides match TRBD2. Germline-derived CDR1 and CDR2 are DFQATT and SNEGSKA (reference sequence). V shed 4 bases and J 6 bases; nucleotides not matched to a gene: 13. There are 15 residues in the CDR3. DNA of the CDR3: TGCAGTGCTATTCTCTTACCGGGACTAGCTGGCGAGCAGTACTTA. Protein product: CSAILLPGLAGEQYL.

The chain couples TRBV4-3 to TRBJ2-5; D remains unclear. The V end was cut by 0 bases, the J end by 0 bases, with 5 bases between. This CDR3 has 14 residues. Germline CDR1 LGHNA, CDR2 YSLEER. CDR3 sequence (DNA): TGCGCCAGCAGCCAAGATTCGGACCAAGAGACCCAGTACTTC. Translation gives CASSQDSDQETQYF.

This clonotype was observed a few times. The chain joins TRBV10-3 to TRBJ1-5; 10 positions match TRBD1. V shed 10 bases, J shed 3 bases, and the junction held 9 bases outside the gene matches. The germline CDR1 and CDR2 sequences are ENHRY and SYGVKD. CDR3 length: 15 amino acids. The CDR3 region has the DNA TGTGCCAGTAGAACCGGGACAGGGGACAATCAGCCCCAGCATTTT. It translates to CASRTGTGDNQPQHF.

This clonotype was counted a few times. J is TRBJ1-2 and V is TRBV19; D unclear. The CDR3 is 15 residues long. Germline values: CDR1 LNHDA, CDR2 SQIVND (reference sequence). Trimming removed 6 bases from V and 0 bases from J, with 14 bases in between. In DNA form, the CDR3 reads TGTGCCAGTAGGCCCTCTCACGAAGCTAACTATGGCTACACCTTC. Its translation: CASRPSHEANYGYTF.